The present TCR beta chain was sequenced within a study of spatial heterogeneity in lung cancer. General study findings and limits: How many expanded intratumoral alpha and beta TCRs were present tracked the tumor mutation count, which was a count of nonsynonymous mutations.

V was pared by 4 bases and J by 7 bases, with 4 bases of the junction left unmatched. The CDR3 consists of 12 residues. The germline gives CDR1 KGHSH, CDR2 LQKENI. Time point denoted: sample taken at primary tumor resection. The donors were about 72 patients with non-small cell lung cancer that was early-stage and untreated. Unsorted whole RNA samples from tumor, nontumor lung or frozen PBMC were sequenced. This clonotype has ten or more counts. Its antigen is not identified. TCRdb redid the calling of the 5' RACE reads with MiXCR, one entry per CDR3 protein. The top ten clones hold around 20% of a sample with approximately 94,000 distinct CDR3 sequences, under 4.5% of them seen once.

The V gene is TRBV18, the J gene TRBJ2-7, with 7 bases fitting TRBD2. The receptor comes from a male donor with early-stage non-small cell lung cancer. The sequences come from lung tumor tissue, collected at surgery. The CDR3 nucleotides read TGTGCCAGCTCACTGGACGGGGGGGAGCAGTACTTC. Translated: CASSLDGGEQYF.